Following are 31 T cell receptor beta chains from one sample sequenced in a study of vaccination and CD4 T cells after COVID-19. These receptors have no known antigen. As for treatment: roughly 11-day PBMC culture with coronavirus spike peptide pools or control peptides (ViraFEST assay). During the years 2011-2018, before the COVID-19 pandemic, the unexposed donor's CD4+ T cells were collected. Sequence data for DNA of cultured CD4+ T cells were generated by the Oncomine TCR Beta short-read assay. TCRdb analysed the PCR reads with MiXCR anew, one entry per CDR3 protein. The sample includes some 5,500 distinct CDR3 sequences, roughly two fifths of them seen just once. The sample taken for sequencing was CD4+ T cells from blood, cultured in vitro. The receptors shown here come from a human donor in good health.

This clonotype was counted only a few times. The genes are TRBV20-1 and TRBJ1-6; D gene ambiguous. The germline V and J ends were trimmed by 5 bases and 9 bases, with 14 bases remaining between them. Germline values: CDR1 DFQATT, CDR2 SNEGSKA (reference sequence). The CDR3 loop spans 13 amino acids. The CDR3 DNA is TGCAGTGCTGTTACAAGTGCCGTTTCACCCCTCCACTTT. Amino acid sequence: CSAVTSAVSPLHF.

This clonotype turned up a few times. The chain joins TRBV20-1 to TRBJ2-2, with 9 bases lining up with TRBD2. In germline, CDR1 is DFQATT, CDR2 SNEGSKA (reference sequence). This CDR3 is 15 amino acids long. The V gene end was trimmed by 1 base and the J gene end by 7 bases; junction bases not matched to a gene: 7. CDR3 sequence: CSARVSGRVNGELFF. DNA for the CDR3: TGCAGTGCTAGAGTTAGCGGGAGAGTAAACGGGGAGCTGTTTTTT.

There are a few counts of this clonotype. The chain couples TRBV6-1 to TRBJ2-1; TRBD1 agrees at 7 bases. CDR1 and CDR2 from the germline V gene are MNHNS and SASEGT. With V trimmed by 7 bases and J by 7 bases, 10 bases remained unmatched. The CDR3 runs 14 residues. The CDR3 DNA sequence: TGTGCCAGCACCAAACGCCCCAGGGGGAATGAGCAGTTCTTC. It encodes CASTKRPRGNEQFF.

CDR3 nucleotides: TGTGCCAGCCGTGCCGGGGGTGGCTCCTACGAGCAGTACTTC. Translated: CASRAGGGSYEQYF. V usage is TRBV6-1 and J usage is TRBJ2-7; tentative D call: TRBD2 (6 bases). Germline assignment: CDR1 MNHNS and CDR2 SASEGT. V lost 8 bases and J lost 0, with 14 bases in between. This CDR3 is built from 14 residues.

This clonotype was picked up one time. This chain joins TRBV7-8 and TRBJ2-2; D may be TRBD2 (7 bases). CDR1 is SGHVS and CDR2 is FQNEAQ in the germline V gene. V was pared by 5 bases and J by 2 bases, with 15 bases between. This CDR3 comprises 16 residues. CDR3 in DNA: TGTGCCAGCAGCCGTGGAAGCGGGACAAACACCGGGGAGCTGTTTTTT. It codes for CASSRGSGTNTGELFF.

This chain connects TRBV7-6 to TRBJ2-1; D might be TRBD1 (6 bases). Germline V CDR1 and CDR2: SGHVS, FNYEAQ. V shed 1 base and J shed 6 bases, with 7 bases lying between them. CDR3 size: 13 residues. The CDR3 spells CASSLGGPNEQFF. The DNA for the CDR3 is TGTGCCAGCAGCTTAGGGGGGCCCAATGAGCAGTTCTTC.

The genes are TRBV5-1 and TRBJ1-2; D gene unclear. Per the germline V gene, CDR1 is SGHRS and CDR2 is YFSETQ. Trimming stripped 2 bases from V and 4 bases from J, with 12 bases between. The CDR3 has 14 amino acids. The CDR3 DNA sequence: TGCGCCAGCAGCTTTGGAGAGGGTCTCTATGGCTACACCTTC. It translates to CASSFGEGLYGYTF.

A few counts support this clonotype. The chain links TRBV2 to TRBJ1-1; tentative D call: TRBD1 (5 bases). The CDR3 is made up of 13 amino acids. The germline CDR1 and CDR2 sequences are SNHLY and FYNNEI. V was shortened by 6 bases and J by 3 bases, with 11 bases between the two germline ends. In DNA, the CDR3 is TGTGCCAGCAGGGGGGGAGGTGACACTGAAGCTTTCTTT. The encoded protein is CASRGGGDTEAFF.

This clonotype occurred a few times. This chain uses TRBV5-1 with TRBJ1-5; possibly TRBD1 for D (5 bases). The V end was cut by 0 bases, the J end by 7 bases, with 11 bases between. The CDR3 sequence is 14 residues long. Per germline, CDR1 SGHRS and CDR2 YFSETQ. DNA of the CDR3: TGCGCCAGCAGCTTGGGGGGGGGAGGCCAGCCCCAGCATTTT. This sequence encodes CASSLGGGGQPQHF.

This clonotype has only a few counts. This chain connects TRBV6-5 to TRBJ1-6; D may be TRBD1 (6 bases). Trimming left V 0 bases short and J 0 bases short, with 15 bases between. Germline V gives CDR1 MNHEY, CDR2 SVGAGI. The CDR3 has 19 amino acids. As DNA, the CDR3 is TGTGCCAGCAGTTACTCGACATCAGGACAGAGCTCCTATAATTCACCCCTCCACTTT. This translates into CASSYSTSGQSSYNSPLHF.

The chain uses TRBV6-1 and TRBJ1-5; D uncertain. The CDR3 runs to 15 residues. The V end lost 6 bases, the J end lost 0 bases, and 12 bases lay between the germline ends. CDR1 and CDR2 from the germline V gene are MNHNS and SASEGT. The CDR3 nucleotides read TGTGCCAGCAGGGGTACAAGATATAGCAATCAGCCCCAGCATTTT. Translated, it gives CASRGTRYSNQPQHF.

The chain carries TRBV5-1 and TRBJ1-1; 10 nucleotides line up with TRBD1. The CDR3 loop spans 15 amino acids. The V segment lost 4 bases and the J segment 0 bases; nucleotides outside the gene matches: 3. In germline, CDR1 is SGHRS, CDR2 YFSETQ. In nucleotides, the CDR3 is TGCGCCAGCAGCCAGGACAGGGGGATGAACACTGAAGCTTTCTTT. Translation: CASSQDRGMNTEAFF.

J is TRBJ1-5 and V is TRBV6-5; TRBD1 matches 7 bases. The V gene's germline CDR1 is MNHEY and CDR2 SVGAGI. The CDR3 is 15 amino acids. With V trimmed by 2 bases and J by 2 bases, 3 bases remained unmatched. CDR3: CASSYTGTGNQPQHF. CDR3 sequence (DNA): TGTGCCAGCAGTTACACAGGGACAGGCAATCAGCCCCAGCATTTT.

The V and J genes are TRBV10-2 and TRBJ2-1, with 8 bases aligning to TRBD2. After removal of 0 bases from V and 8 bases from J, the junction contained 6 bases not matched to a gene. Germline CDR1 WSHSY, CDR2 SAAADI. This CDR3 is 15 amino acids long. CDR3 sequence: CASSESSGAVYEQFF. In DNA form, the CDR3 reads TGCGCCAGCAGTGAGTCTAGCGGGGCTGTGTATGAGCAGTTCTTC.

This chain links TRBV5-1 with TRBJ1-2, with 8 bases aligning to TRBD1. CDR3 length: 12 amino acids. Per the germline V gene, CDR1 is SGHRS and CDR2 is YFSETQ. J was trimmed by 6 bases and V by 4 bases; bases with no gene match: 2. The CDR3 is CASSPDRDGYTF. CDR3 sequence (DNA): TGCGCCAGCAGCCCGGACAGGGATGGCTACACCTTC.

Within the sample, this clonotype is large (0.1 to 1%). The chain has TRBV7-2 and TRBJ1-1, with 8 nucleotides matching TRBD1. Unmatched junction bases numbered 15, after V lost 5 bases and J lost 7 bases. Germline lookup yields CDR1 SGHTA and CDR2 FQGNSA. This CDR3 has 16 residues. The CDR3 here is CASSPVGRGRLSEAFF. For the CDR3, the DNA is TGTGCCAGCAGCCCCGTGGGCAGGGGGCGACTTAGTGAAGCTTTCTTT.

The CDR3 reads CSARTRGFGEQFF. The CDR3, as DNA: TGCAGTGCGAGGACTCGAGGTTTTGGTGAGCAGTTCTTC. This sequence joins TRBV20-1 and TRBJ2-1; maybe TRBD2 (5 bases). With 6 bases removed from V and 9 bases from J, the gap between germline ends came to 18 bases. The CDR3 has 13 amino acids. Germline-derived CDR1 and CDR2 are DFQATT and SNEGSKA (reference sequence).

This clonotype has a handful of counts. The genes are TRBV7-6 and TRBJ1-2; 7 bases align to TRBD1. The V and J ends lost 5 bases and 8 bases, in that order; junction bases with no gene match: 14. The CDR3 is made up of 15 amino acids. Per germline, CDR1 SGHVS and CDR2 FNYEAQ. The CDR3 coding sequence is TGTGCCAGCAGCATCGACAGGGCGACGATGAGCGGCTACACCTTC. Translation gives CASSIDRATMSGYTF.

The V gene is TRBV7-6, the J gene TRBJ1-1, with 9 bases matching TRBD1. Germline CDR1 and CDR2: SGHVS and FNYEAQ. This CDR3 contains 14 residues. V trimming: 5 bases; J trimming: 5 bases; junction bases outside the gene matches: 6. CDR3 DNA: TGTGCCAGCAGCAAGACAGGGGGAAGTACTGAAGCTTTCTTT. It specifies CASSKTGGSTEAFF.

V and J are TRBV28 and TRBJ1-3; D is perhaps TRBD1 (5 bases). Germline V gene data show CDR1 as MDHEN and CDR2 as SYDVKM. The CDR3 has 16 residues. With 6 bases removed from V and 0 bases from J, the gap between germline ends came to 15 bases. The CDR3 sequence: CASSPPTQVSGNTIYF. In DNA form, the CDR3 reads TGTGCCAGCAGCCCGCCGACACAGGTCTCTGGAAACACCATATATTTT.

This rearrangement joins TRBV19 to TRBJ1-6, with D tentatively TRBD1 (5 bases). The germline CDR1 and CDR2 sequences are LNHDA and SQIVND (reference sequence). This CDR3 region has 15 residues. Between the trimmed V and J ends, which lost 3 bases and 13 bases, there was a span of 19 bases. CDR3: CASSISLGANLPLHF. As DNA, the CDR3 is TGTGCCAGTAGTATTAGTCTCGGGGCCAATCTTCCCCTCCACTTT.

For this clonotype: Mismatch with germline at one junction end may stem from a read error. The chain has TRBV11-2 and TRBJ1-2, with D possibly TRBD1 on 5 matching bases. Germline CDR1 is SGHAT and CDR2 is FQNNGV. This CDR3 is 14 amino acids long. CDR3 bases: TGTGTCAGCAGGGCGGGAACTTTTAACTATGGCTACACCTTC. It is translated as CVSRAGTFNYGYTF.

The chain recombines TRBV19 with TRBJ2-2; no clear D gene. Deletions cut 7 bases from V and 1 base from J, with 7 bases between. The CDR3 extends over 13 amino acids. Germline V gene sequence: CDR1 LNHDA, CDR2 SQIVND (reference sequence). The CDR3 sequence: CASTRGNTGELFF. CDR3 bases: TGTGCCAGTACCCGTGGGAACACCGGGGAGCTGTTTTTT.

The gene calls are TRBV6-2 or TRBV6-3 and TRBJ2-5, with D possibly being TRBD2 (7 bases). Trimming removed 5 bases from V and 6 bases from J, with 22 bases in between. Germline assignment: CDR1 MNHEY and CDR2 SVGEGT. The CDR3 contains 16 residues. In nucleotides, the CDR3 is TGTGCCAGCAGTCTCGGAGGGGGGGCCGGTGGAAAGACCCAGTACTTC. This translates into CASSLGGGAGGKTQYF.

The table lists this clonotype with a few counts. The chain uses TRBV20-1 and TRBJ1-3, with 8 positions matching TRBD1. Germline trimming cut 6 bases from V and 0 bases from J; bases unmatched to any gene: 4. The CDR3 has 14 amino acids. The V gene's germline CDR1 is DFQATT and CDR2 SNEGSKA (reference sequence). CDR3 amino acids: CSATDRGSGNTIYF. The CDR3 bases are TGCAGTGCCACAGACAGGGGCTCTGGAAACACCATATATTTT.

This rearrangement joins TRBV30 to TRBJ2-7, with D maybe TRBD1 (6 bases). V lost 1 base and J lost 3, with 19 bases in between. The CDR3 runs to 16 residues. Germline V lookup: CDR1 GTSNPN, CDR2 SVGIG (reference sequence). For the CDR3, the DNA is TGTGCCTGGAGTGGGATCGGGACACCTAGCCTCTACGAGCAGTACTTC. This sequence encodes CAWSGIGTPSLYEQYF.

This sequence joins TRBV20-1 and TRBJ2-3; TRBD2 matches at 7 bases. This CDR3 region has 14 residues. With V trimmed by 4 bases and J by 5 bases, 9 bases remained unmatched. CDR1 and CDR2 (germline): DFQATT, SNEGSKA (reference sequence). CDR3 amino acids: CSANSGTKIDTQYF. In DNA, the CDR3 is TGCAGTGCTAATTCCGGGACTAAAATAGATACGCAGTATTTT.

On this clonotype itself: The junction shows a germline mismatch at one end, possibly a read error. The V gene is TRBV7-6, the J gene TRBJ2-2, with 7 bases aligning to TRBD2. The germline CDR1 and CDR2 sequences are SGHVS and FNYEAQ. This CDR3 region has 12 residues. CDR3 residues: CASSLMGGGLFF. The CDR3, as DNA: TGTGCCAGCAGCCTTATGGGCGGGGGGCTGTTTTTT. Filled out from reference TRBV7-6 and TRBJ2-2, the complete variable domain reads GAGVSQSPRYKVTKRGQDVALRCDPISGHVSLYWYRQALGQGPEFLTYFNYEAQQDKSGLPNDRFSAERPEGSISTLTIQRTEQRDSAMYRCASSLMGGGLFFGEGSRLTVL.

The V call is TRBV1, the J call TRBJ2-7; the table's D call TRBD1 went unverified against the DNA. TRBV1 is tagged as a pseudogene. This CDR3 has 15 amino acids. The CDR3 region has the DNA TGCACCAGCAGCCTAGTCGGAGACAGAGCCTACGAGCAGTACTTC. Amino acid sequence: CTSSLVGDRAYEQYF.

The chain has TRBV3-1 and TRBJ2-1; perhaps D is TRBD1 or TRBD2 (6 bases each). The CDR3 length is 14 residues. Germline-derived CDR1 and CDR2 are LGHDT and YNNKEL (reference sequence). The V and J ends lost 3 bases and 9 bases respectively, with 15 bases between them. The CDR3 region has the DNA TGTGCCAGCAGCCAGTCCGTGGGGGGCGGTGAGCAGTTCTTC. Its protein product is CASSQSVGGGEQFF.

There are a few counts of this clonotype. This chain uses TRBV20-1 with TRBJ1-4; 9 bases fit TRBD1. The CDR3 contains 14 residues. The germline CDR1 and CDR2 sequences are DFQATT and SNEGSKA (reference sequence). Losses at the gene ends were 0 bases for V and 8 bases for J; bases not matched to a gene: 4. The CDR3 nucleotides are TGCAGTGCTAGAGAACAGGGGGCAAGGGAAAAACTGTTTTTT. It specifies CSAREQGAREKLFF.